Here is one TCR beta chain with its context. This entry belongs to a study of HIV-infected patients and healthy controls. MiXCR, applied by TCRdb to the 5' RACE reads, yields one record per CDR3 protein. The sample lists roughly 20,000 distinct CDR3 sequences, less than 20% seen once, with around a third in the top ten. V dropped 5 bases and J dropped 4 bases, with 18 bases sitting between them. The length of the CDR3 is 16 residues. Germline CDR1 reads PRHDT; CDR2 reads FYEKMQ (reference sequence). Sequencing input: CD8+ T cells from blood. V usage is TRBV13 and J usage is TRBJ2-1, with a tentative D call TRBD2 (7 bases). This receptor was taken from a human donor in good health. For the CDR3, the DNA is TGTGCCAGCAGCATGCATGGGGGGGCCGTATACAATGAGCAGTTCTTC. Translating it yields CASSMHGGAVYNEQFF.